This T cell receptor (beta chain) came from a study of blood T cell repertoires in COVID-19. Study-level background: Whether acute or convalescent, the COVID-19 samples came from the United States, Italy and Spain. Sample material is recorded as cDNA or gDNA derived from T cells, B-cell-depleted T cells, or PBMCs.

Original analysis: Nucleated cell number was recorded as an estimate derived from reference gene primer amplification. Data came from immunoSEQ multiplex PCR; TCRdb stores just in-frame clones and leaves some out. Clone size and V and J calls were adopted from that table, with D and trimming inferred from the DNA. The sample yields 200,000 to 300,000 clones, almost 90% seen once. The V gene lost 6 bases and the J gene lost 6 bases, with 12 bases spanning the gap. Germline values: CDR1 SQVTM, CDR2 ANQGSEA. The CDR3 loop spans 12 amino acids. V and J are TRBV29-1 and TRBJ2-1; TRBD1 might be the D (5 bases). The sequencing sample was made of peripheral blood. This TCR was recovered from a man older than 75 with acute or convalescent COVID-19. The CDR3 nucleotides are TGCAGCGTGGCAGGGCAAGTCAATGAGCAGTTCTTC. Encoded protein: CSVAGQVNEQFF.